The clone carrying this T cell receptor beta chain was seen at least ten times. What it binds is not known. The data stem from a study of T cells after yellow fever vaccination. General study findings and limits: Subsequent booster samples again held most clones from primary vaccination (96% CD4, 85% to 90% CD8). Peak timing came faster in the weaker secondary response, day 5 versus 15.

The length of the CDR3 is 15 residues. V was cut by 7 bases and J by 0 bases, with 13 bases left in between. The germline CDR1 and CDR2 sequences are LGHNA and YSLEER. Template-switching 5'RACE yielded the TCR cDNA; a universal primer site and UMIs were added in the process. One entry per CDR3 protein results from TCRdb running MiXCR on the 5' RACE reads. The profile shows about 130,000 distinct CDR3 sequences, about 8.4% of them singletons. This chain links TRBV4-3 with TRBJ2-1, with D unresolved. This material consisted of CD8+ T cells sorted from PBMCs, taken on the day of the yellow fever booster vaccination. This TCR was sampled from a man aged 18 to 29 who received the YFV17D yellow fever vaccine. CDR3 amino acids: CASTPERSSYNEQFF. CDR3 DNA sequence: TGCGCCAGCACCCCAGAGCGAAGCTCCTACAATGAGCAGTTCTTC.